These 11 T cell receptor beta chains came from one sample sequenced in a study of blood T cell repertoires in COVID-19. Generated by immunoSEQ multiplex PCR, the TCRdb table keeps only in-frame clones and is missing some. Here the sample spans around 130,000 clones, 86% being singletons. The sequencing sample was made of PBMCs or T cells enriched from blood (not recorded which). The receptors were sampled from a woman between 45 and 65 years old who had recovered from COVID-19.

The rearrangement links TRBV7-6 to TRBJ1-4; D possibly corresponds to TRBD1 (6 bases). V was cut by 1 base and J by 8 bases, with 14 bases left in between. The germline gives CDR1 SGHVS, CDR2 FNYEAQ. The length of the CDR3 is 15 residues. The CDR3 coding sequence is TGTGCCAGCAGCTTAGGCACAGGGCTCGGGGAAAAACTGTTTTTT. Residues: CASSLGTGLGEKLFF.

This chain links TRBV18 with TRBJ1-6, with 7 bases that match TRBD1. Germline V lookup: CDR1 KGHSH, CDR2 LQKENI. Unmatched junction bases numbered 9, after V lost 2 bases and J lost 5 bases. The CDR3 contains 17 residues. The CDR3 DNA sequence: TGTGCCAGCTCACCAGCAATTAACAGGGGTCATAATTCACCCCTCCACTTT. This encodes CASSPAINRGHNSPLHF.

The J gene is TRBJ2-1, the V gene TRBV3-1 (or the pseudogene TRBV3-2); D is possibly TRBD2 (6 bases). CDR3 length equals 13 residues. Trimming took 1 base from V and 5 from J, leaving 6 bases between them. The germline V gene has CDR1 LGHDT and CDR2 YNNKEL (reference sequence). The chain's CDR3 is CASSQGGNNEQFF. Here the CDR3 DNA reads TGTGCCAGCAGCCAAGGCGGGAACAATGAGCAGTTCTTC.

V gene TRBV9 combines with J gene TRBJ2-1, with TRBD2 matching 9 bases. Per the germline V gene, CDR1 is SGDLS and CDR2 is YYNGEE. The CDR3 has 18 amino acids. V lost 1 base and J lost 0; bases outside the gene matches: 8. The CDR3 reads CASSVSGGIPSSYNEQFF. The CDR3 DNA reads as TGTGCCAGCAGCGTAAGCGGGGGGATACCCAGCTCCTACAATGAGCAGTTCTTC.

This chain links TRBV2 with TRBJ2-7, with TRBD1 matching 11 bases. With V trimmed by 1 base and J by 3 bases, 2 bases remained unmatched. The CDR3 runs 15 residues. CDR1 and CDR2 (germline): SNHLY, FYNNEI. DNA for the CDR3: TGTGCCAGCAGTGAAGGAGGGACAGGGGGCTACGAGCAGTACTTC. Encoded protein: CASSEGGTGGYEQYF.

The CDR3 bases are TGCGCCAGCAGCCAAGATCTACAGGGTGGCGGTGAAAAACTGTTTTTT. Translating gives CASSQDLQGGGEKLFF. The chain employs TRBV4-3 and TRBJ1-4; tentatively, D is TRBD1 (6 bases). The germline V and J ends were trimmed by 0 bases and 7 bases, with 15 bases remaining between them. CDR1 is LGHNA, CDR2 YSLEER, per germline. The CDR3 totals 16 residues.

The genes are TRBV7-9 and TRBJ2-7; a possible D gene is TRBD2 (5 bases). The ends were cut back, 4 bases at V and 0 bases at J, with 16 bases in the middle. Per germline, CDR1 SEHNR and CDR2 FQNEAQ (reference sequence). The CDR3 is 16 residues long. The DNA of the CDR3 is TGTGCCAGCAGCTCGTTTCGGGCGGGTAACTCCTACGAGCAGTACTTC. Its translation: CASSSFRAGNSYEQYF.

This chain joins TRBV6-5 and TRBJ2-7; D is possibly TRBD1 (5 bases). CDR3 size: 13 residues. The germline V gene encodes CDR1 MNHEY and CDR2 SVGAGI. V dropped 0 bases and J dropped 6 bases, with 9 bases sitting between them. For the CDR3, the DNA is TGTGCCAGCAGTTACTCCCAGGGTGGCGAGCAGTACTTC. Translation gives CASSYSQGGEQYF.

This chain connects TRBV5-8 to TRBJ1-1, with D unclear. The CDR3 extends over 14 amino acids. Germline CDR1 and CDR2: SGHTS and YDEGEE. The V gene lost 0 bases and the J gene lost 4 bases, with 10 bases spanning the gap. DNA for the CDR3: TGTGCCAGCAGCTTGGCGCACCTCGGCACTGAAGCTTTCTTT. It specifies CASSLAHLGTEAFF.

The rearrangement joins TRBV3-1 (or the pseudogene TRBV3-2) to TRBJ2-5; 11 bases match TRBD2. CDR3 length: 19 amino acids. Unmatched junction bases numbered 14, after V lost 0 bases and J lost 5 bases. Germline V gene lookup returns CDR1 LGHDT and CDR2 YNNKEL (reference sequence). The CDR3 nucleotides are TGTGCCAGCAGCCAAGAGGGGCTAGCGGGGGGACTCGGACGGGAGACCCAGTACTTC. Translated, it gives CASSQEGLAGGLGRETQYF.

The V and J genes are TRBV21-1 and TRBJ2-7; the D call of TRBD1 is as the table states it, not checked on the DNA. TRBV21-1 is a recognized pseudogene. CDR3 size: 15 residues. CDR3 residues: CASSHRDRELREQYF. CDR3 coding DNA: TGTGCCAGCAGCCACAGGGACAGGGAACTACGGGAGCAGTACTTC.